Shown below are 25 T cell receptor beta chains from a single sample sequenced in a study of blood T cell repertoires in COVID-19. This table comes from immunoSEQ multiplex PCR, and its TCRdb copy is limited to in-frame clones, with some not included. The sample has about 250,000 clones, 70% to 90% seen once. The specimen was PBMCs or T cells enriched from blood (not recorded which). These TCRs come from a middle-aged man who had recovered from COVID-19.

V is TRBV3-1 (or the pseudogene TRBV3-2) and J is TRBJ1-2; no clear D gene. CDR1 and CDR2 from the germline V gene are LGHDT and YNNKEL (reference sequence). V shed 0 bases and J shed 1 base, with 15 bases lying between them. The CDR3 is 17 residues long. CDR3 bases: TGTGCCAGCAGCCAAGATCCGGCAGGCACCCTTAACTATGGCTACACCTTC. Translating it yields CASSQDPAGTLNYGYTF.

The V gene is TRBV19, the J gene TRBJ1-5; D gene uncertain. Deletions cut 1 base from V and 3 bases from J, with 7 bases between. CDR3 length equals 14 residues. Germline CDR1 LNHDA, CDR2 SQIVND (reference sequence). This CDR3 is CASSIADSNQPQHF. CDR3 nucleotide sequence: TGTGCCAGTAGTATAGCAGACTCCAATCAGCCCCAGCATTTT.

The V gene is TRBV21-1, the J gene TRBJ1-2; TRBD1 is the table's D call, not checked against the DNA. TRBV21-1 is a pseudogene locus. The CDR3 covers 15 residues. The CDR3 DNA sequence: TGTGCCAGCAGCATACGGACAGGGAGACACTATGGCTACACCTTC. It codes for CASSIRTGRHYGYTF.

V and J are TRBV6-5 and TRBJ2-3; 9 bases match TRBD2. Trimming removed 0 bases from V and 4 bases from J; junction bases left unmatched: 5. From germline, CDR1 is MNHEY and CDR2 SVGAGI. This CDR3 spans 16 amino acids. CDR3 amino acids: CASSYSLVAGADTQYF. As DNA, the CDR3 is TGTGCCAGCAGTTACTCGTTGGTAGCGGGAGCAGATACGCAGTATTTT.

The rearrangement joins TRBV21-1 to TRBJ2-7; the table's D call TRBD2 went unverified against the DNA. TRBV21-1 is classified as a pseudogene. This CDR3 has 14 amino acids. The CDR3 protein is CASSNRTFSYEQYF. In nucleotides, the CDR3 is TGTGCCAGCAGCAACCGGACTTTCTCCTACGAGCAGTACTTC.

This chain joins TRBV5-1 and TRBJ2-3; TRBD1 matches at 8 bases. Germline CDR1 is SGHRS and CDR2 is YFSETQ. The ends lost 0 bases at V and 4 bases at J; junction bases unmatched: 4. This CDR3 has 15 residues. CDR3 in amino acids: CASSLESRGPDTQYF. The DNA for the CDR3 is TGCGCCAGCAGCTTGGAATCCAGGGGGCCAGATACGCAGTATTTT.

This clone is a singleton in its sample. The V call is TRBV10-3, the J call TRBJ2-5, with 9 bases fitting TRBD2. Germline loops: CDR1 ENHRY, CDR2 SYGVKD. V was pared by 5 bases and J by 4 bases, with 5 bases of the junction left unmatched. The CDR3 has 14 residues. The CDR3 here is CAISLAGELETQYF. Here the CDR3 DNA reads TGTGCCATCAGTTTAGCGGGAGAGCTAGAGACCCAGTACTTC.

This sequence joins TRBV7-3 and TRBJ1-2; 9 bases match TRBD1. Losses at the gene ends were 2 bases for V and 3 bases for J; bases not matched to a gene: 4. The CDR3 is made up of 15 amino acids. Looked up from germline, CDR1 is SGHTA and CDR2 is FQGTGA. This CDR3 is CASSLQGDRDYGYTF. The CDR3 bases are TGTGCCAGCAGCTTACAAGGGGACAGGGACTATGGCTACACCTTC.

CDR3 sequence reads: CASTQGRTDSDTQYF. The CDR3 DNA is TGTGCCAGCACACAGGGGAGGACAGATTCAGATACGCAGTATTTT. V usage is TRBV2 and J usage is TRBJ2-3, with a tentative D call TRBD1 (7 bases). Trimming stripped 7 bases from V and 4 bases from J, with 18 bases between. The CDR3 is made up of 15 amino acids. From germline, CDR1 is SNHLY and CDR2 FYNNEI.

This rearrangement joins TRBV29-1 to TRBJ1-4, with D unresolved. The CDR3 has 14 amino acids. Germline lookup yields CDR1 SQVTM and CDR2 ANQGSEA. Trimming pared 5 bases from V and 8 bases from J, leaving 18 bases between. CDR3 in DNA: TGCAGCGTTAAACCCCAGAACAGTGGGGAAAAACTGTTTTTT. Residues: CSVKPQNSGEKLFF.

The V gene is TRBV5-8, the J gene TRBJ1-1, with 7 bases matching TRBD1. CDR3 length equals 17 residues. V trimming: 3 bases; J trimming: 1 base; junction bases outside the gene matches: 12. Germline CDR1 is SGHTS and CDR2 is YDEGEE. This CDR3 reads CASSSTGQFSSNTEAFF. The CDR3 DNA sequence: TGTGCCAGCAGCTCGACAGGGCAGTTTTCGTCGAACACTGAAGCTTTCTTT.

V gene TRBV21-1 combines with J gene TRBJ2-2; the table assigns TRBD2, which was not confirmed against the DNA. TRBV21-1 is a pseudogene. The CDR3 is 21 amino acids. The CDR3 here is CASSKGSRLAGGPRGTGELFF. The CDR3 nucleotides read TGTGCCAGCAGCAAAGGAAGCAGGCTAGCGGGGGGACCCAGGGGCACCGGGGAGCTGTTTTTT.

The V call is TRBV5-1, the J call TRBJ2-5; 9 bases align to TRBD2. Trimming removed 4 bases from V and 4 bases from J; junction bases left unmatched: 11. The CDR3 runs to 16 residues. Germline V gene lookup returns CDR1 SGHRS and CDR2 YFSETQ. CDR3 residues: CASSATLAGMRETQYF. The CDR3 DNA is TGCGCCAGCAGCGCCACACTAGCGGGCATGAGAGAGACCCAGTACTTC.

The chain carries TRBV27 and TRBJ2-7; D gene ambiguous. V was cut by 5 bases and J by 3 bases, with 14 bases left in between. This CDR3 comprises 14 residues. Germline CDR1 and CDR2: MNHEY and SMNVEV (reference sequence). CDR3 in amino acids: CASSPHREIYEQYF. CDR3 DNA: TGTGCCAGCAGTCCCCACAGAGAAATCTACGAGCAGTACTTC.

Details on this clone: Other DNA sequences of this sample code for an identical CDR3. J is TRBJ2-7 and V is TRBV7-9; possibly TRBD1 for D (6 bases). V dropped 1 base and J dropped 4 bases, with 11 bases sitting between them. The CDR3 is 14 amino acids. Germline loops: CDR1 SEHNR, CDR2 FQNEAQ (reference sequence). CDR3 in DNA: TGTGCCAGCAGCTTAGAACAGGGTGGGTACGAGCAGTACTTC. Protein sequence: CASSLEQGGYEQYF.

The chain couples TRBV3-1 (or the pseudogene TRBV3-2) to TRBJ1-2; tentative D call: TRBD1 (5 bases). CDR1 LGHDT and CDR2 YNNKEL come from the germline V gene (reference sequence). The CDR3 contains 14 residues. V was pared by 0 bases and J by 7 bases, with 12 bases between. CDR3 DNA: TGTGCCAGCAGCCAAGAGGTAGGGGCAGGTGGCTACACCTTC. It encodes CASSQEVGAGGYTF.

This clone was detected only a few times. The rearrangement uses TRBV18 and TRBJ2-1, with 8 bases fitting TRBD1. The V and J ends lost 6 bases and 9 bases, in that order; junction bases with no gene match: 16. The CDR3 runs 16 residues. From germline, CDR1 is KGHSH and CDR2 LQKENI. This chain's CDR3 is CASSLGTGQGYGEQFF. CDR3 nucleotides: TGTGCCAGCTCCCTCGGGACAGGCCAAGGGTATGGTGAGCAGTTCTTC. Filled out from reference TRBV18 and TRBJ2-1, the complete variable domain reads NAGVMQNPRHLVRRRGQEARLRCSPMKGHSHVYWYRQLPEEGLKFMVYLQKENIIDESGMPKERFSAEFPKEGPSILRIQQVVRGDSAAYFCASSLGTGQGYGEQFFGPGTRLTVL.

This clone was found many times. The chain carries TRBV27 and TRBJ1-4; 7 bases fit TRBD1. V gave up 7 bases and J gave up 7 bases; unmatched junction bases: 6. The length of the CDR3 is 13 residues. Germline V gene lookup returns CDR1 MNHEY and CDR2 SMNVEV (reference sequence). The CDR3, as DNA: TGTGCCAGCAAGCAGGGGGTGGGTGAAAAACTGTTTTTT. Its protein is CASKQGVGEKLFF.

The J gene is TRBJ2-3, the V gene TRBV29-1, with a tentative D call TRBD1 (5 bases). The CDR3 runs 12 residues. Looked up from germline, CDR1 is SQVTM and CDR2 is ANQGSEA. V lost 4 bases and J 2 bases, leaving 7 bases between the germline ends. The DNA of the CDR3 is TGCAGCGTTGGACAGTACACAGATACGCAGTATTTT. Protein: CSVGQYTDTQYF.

The DNA of the CDR3 is TGTGCCAGCAGTCTGCAGGGACAGGGAAATCAGCCCCAGCATTTT. It translates to CASSLQGQGNQPQHF. The genes are TRBV2 and TRBJ1-5; 9 nucleotides line up with TRBD1. CDR3 length: 15 residues. J was trimmed by 4 bases and V by 5 bases; bases with no gene match: 6. The germline gives CDR1 SNHLY, CDR2 FYNNEI.

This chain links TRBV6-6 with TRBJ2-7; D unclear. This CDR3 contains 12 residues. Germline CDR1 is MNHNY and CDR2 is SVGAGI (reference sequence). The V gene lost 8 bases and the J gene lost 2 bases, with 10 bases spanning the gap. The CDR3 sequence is CASAWSAYEQYF. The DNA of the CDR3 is TGTGCCAGCGCATGGTCGGCCTACGAGCAGTACTTC.

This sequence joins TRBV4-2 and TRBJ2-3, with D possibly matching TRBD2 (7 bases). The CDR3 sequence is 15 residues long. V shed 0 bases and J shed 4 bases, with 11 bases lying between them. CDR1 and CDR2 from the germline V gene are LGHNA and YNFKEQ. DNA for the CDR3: TGTGCCAGCAGCCAAGAGGAGGGGGGGGCAGATACGCAGTATTTT. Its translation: CASSQEEGGADTQYF.

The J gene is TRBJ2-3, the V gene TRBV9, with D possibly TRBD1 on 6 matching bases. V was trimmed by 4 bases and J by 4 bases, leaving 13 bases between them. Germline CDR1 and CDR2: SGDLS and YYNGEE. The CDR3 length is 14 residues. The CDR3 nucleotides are TGTGCCAGCAGCTCCTCACAGGGCGCAGATACGCAGTATTTT. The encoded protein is CASSSSQGADTQYF.

The CDR3 DNA is TGTGCCAGCAGCCAAGATCCCAGGGAAAAGGCTTTCTTT. This translates into CASSQDPREKAFF. The chain joins TRBV3-1 (or the pseudogene TRBV3-2) to TRBJ1-1; weak D call: TRBD1 (5 bases). V lost 0 bases and J 11 bases, leaving 13 bases between the germline ends. Per germline, CDR1 LGHDT and CDR2 YNNKEL (reference sequence). There are 13 residues in the CDR3.

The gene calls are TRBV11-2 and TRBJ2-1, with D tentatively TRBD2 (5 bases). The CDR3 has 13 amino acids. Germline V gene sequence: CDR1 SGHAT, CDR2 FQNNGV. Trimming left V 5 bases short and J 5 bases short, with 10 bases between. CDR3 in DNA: TGTGCCAGCAGCCTTACTAGAGACAATGAGCAGTTCTTC. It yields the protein CASSLTRDNEQFF. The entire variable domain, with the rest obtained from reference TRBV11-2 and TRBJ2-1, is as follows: EAGVAQSPRYKIIEKRQSVAFWCNPISGHATLYWYQQILGQGPKLLIQFQNNGVVDDSQLPKDRFSAERLKGVDSTLKIQPAKLEDSAVYLCASSLTRDNEQFFGPGTRLTVL.